This TCR beta chain came from a study of cytomegalovirus exposure and HLA in healthy donors. Overall study results and limits: In the roughly 120 validation repertoires, a later analysis found that first-cohort TCR clusters tended to co-occur. Rare TCR sequences dominated, though some public TCRs recurred in many donors. Testing in vitro showed three CMV-associated chains specific for CMV antigens.

The donors were members of the validation cohort comprising over a hundred subjects, separate from the roughly 690-subject first cohort. The length of the CDR3 is 15 residues. Germline loops: CDR1 SEHNR, CDR2 FQNEAQ (reference sequence). Trimming left V 5 bases short and J 1 base short, with 13 bases between. The table came from immunoSEQ multiplex PCR; TCRdb's copy has only in-frame clones and leaves some out. The sample lists tens of thousands of clones; around 90% were seen once. With respect to this clone: No antigen is known for it.

The rearrangement links TRBV7-9 to TRBJ2-3, with TRBD2 as a possible D gene (5 bases). Source material: PBMCs. This TCR came from a woman aged 25-40 years in good health and CMV-seronegative. The CDR3 reads CASSARTDGTDTQYF. The CDR3 DNA follows: TGTGCCAGCAGCGCCAGGACTGACGGCACAGATACGCAGTATTTT.